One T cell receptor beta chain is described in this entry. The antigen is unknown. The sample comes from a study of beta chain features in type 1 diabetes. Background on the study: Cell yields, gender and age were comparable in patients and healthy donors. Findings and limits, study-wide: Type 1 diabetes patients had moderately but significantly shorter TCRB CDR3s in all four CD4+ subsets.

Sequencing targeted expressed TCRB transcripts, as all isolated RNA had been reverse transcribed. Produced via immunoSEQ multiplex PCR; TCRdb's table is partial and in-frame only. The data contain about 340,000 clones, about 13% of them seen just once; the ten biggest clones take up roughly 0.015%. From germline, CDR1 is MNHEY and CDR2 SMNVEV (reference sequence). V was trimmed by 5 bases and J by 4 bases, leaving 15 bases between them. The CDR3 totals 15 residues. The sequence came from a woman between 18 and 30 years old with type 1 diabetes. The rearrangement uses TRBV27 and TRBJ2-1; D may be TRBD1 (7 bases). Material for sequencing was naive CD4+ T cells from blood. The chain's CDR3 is CASSPTPGGYNEQFF. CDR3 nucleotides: TGTGCCAGCAGTCCGACACCAGGGGGGTACAATGAGCAGTTCTTC.